These T cell receptor beta chains were read from a single sample in a study of OX40 agonist ivuxolimab in advanced cancers. TCRdb's copy holds only in-frame clones and misses some; the assay was immunoSEQ multiplex PCR. The table has tens of thousands of clones, roughly 88% seen once. This specimen consisted of CD4+ or CD8+ T cells sorted from blood, obtained in a trial of the OX40 agonist ivuxolimab. The origin of the receptors is an adult with an advanced solid tumor such as melanoma, head and neck, liver or kidney cancer. The CDR3 runs from the conserved cysteine through the conserved F or W. Each record gives: V gene, J gene, D gene, clone size, CDR3 DNA, CDR3 protein. The D gene is left open where the match is weak. Rows may omit the clone size; those that give it use once, few, many or a size class.

TRBV2	TRBJ1-4	-	once	TGTGCCAGCAGCGTGAGAGGGGGGGCCGGGGAAAAACTGTTTTTT	CASSVRGGAGEKLFF
TRBV27	TRBJ2-7	-	-	TGTGCCAGCAGTCCCCGCCCTGACGATCTCGGGGAGCAGTACTTC	CASSPRPDDLGEQYF
TRBV5-1	TRBJ1-6	TRBD1	-	TGCGCCAGCAGCTTGCAGGGGGCCGAGGGTTCACCCCTCCACTTT	CASSLQGAEGSPLHF
TRBV4-2	TRBJ2-3	TRBD2	-	TGTGCCAGCAGCCAAGCCGGGACTAGCGGGGTTAGCACAGATACGCAGTATTTT	CASSQAGTSGVSTDTQYF
TRBV6-6	TRBJ2-7	-	-	TGTGCCAGCAGAGAACAGGGCGACCAAAGCTACGAGCAGTACTTC	CASREQGDQSYEQYF
TRBV4-2	TRBJ1-5	TRBD1	-	TGTGCCAGCAGCGGTACCGGGACAGGCAATCAGCCCCAGCATTTT	CASSGTGTGNQPQHF
TRBV5-1	TRBJ1-4	-	few	TGCGCCAGCACCATCCAGGGTACAACTAATGAAAAACTGTTTTTT	CASTIQGTTNEKLFF
TRBV7-9	TRBJ1-1	-	-	TGTGCCAGCAGGGTAGGGGAGATGAACACTGAAGCTTTCTTT	CASRVGEMNTEAFF
TRBV9	TRBJ1-6	-	once	TGTGCCAGCAGCGTAGAGGGGAATAATTCACCCCTCCACTTT	CASSVEGNNSPLHF
TRBV5-1	TRBJ2-5	-	-	TGCGCCAGCAGCTTGGGCCGTTTGGTAGCCAAAGAGACCCAGTACTTC	CASSLGRLVAKETQYF
TRBV7-2	TRBJ2-3	-	-	TGTGCCAGCAGCTTAGTATCGTGGGGGGGCGGCGTAGATACGCAGTATTTT	CASSLVSWGGGVDTQYF
TRBV4-3	TRBJ2-2	TRBD2	-	TGCGCCAGCAGGAGGGTTAGCGGGGGGAAGAACACCGGGGAGCTGTTTTTT	CASRRVSGGKNTGELFF
TRBV27	TRBJ1-6	-	-	TGTGCCAGCAGTCCCTCGAGGTACTCCTATAATTCACCCCTCCACTTT	CASSPSRYSYNSPLHF
TRBV30	TRBJ1-5	-	few	TGTGCCTGGAGTGTAGGGGGGAATCAGCCCCAGCATTTT	CAWSVGGNQPQHF
TRBV19	TRBJ2-3	TRBD2	-	TGTGCCACCAGAGGGGGGACTAGCGCCCTCACAGATACGCAGTATTTT	CATRGGTSALTDTQYF
TRBV5-4	TRBJ2-2	TRBD1	medium-sized	TGTGCCCCCTCCGGGACAGAAGGGGAGCTGTTTTTT	CAPSGTEGELFF
TRBV27	TRBJ1-2	-	-	TGTGCCAGCAGTTGGGCCGGGACCTTGGATACCCATGGCTACACCTTC	CASSWAGTLDTHGYTF
TRBV19	TRBJ2-5	-	-	TGTGCCAGTAGTATTGGGACGGAGGGAGAGACCCAGTACTTC	CASSIGTEGETQYF
TRBV28	TRBJ2-5	TRBD1	few	TGTGCCAGCAGTCTTAGGGACAGGGGGTGGAGGGAGACCCAGTACTTC	CASSLRDRGWRETQYF
TRBV5-1	TRBJ2-7	TRBD1	-	TGCGCCAGCAGCTTGGAAGGACAGGATCTATACGAGCAGTACTTC	CASSLEGQDLYEQYF
TRBV14	TRBJ2-7	-	few	TGTGCCAGCAGCAACAGCGTTTACGAGCAGTACTTC	CASSNSVYEQYF
TRBV5-5	TRBJ1-2	-	-	TGTGCCAGCAGCTTGGATTTGGAACGGGCTAACTATGGCTACACCTTC	CASSLDLERANYGYTF
TRBV6-5	TRBJ1-4	-	-	TGTGCCAGCAGTTACTCAGGGGTGACTAATGAAAAACTGTTTTTT	CASSYSGVTNEKLFF
TRBV30	TRBJ2-5	TRBD2	-	TGTGCCCTTGAGGGAACTAGCGGGGGGGCTCGGGAGACCCAGTACTTC	CALEGTSGGARETQYF
TRBV7-3	TRBJ2-3	-	-	TGTGCCAGCAGCTTAACGTATGCCCTCACAGATACGCAGTATTTT	CASSLTYALTDTQYF
TRBV6-5	TRBJ2-2	-	-	TGTGCCAGCAGTTGGGGTTCCGGGGAGCTGTTTTTT	CASSWGSGELFF
TRBV9	TRBJ1-4	-	-	TGTGCCAGCAGCGTAGGGATGGGGTCCCACTCCGAAAAACTGTTTTTT	CASSVGMGSHSEKLFF
TRBV28	TRBJ1-1	-	-	TGTGCCAGCAGTACACCCGAGGCCCGGGGGGGAGAAGCTTTCTTT	CASSTPEARGGEAFF
TRBV9	TRBJ2-3	-	-	TGTGCCAGCAGCGGGGACCACCCCACAGATACGCAGTATTTT	CASSGDHPTDTQYF
TRBV6-6	TRBJ1-3	-	-	TGTGCCAGCAGTACCAATTCACAGGACGGAAACACCATATATTTT	CASSTNSQDGNTIYF
TRBV30	TRBJ1-3	-	few	TGTGCCTGGACGCTCAGGTCCTCTGGAAACACCATATATTTT	CAWTLRSSGNTIYF
TRBV7-2	TRBJ1-6	TRBD1	-	TGTGCCAGCAGCTCGACAGGGGGGAATTCACCCCTCCACTTT	CASSSTGGNSPLHF
TRBV7-8	TRBJ2-7	-	once	TGTGCCAGCAGCTGGAAGATGCAACAGGGATTTAGTACCTACGAGCAGTACTTC	CASSWKMQQGFSTYEQYF
TRBV5-4	TRBJ2-7	TRBD1	-	TGTGCCAGCAGCCCGACACCAGACAGGGGACGTTTCGAGCAGTACTTC	CASSPTPDRGRFEQYF
TRBV6-5	TRBJ1-2	TRBD1	-	TGTGCCAGCAGTGGGACAGGGGGGCTTGGCTACACCTTC	CASSGTGGLGYTF
TRBV7-7	TRBJ2-5	TRBD1	-	TGTGCTAGCAACCTCGGACAGGGAGTGGGAGAGACCCAGTACTTC	CASNLGQGVGETQYF
TRBV6-1	TRBJ2-5	-	-	TGTGCCAGCACCCTCGAGGGACCCCAAGAGACCCAGTACTTC	CASTLEGPQETQYF
TRBV7-2	TRBJ2-2	TRBD2	once	TGTGCCAGCAGCTCCGAGACTAGCGGGATCGCCGGCGGGGAGCTGTTTTTT	CASSSETSGIAGGELFF
TRBV4-2	TRBJ2-1	-	-	TGTGCCAGCAGCCAAGATCCGGCGGGTAGCTCCTACAATGAGCAGTTCTTC	CASSQDPAGSSYNEQFF
TRBV7-8	TRBJ2-7	-	-	TGTGCCAGCAGCTTAGGAATCTCCTACGAGCAGTACTTC	CASSLGISYEQYF
TRBV5-4	TRBJ1-6	-	-	TGTGCCAGCATGCGGGATAATTCACCCCTCCACTTT	CASMRDNSPLHF
TRBV11-3	TRBJ2-5	-	-	TGTGCCAGCAGCTTAGCGCCTCAAGAGACCCAGTACTTC	CASSLAPQETQYF
TRBV6-6	TRBJ1-2	-	-	TGTGCCAGCAGGAGGGAGGACGGCGGCTACACCTTC	CASRREDGGYTF
TRBV7-2	TRBJ2-7	-	-	TGTGCCAGCAGCTTAGGGGGGGCGGTGGCCTACGAGCAGTACTTC	CASSLGGAVAYEQYF
TRBV6-5	TRBJ1-3	-	-	TGTGCCAGCAGTTACTCGGGCGGGGGCTCTGGAAACACCATATATTTT	CASSYSGGGSGNTIYF
TRBV9	TRBJ2-1	-	-	TGTGCCAGCAGTGAACAGGGAGATGAGCAGTTCTTC	CASSEQGDEQFF
TRBV28	TRBJ2-3	-	-	TGTGCCAGCAGTTTGGATCGGCGGAGGGGAGATACGCAGTATTTT	CASSLDRRRGDTQYF
TRBV2	TRBJ1-4	TRBD1	-	TGTGCCAGCAGGGGGACAGGGCTCTACGAAAAACTGTTTTTT	CASRGTGLYEKLFF
TRBV19	TRBJ2-2	TRBD1	-	TGTGCCAGTAGTGCGGGACAGGGTATCGGCGGGGAGCTGTTTTTT	CASSAGQGIGGELFF
TRBV11-2	TRBJ1-5	-	-	TGTGCCAGCAGCTGGGACCTCAATGGCAATCAGCCCCAGCATTTT	CASSWDLNGNQPQHF
TRBV6-5	TRBJ1-5	-	-	TGTGCCAGCAGACCTCGACAGAATCAGCCCCAGCATTTT	CASRPRQNQPQHF
TRBV19	TRBJ1-4	-	-	TGTGCCAGTAGTGCAAAACAGCCAACTAATGAAAAACTGTTTTTT	CASSAKQPTNEKLFF
TRBV30	TRBJ1-2	-	-	TGTGCCTGGAGTGAGCCTAACAGCTCAGGCGGCTACACCTTC	CAWSEPNSSGGYTF
TRBV6-5	TRBJ1-2	TRBD1	-	TGTGCCAGCAGTCCGACAGGGGGCTCCCATCTCGGGTTC	CASSPTGGSHLGF
TRBV19	TRBJ2-7	-	-	TGTGCCAGTAGTGCTCAAACAGGGAGCGAGCAGTACTTC	CASSAQTGSEQYF
TRBV11-3	TRBJ1-2	-	-	TGTGCCAGCAGCTTAGATTGGACAACGAGCTATGGCTACACCTTC	CASSLDWTTSYGYTF
TRBV5-1	TRBJ2-7	TRBD2	once	TGCGCCAGCAGCTTGGTAGCGGGGGGGAGTGAGCAGTACTTC	CASSLVAGGSEQYF